This T cell receptor beta chain was found in a study of OX40 agonist ivuxolimab in advanced cancers. Study-wide results and limits: Blood T cells, both CD4+ and CD8+, expanded clonally by week 6 at 0.1 to 3.0 mg/kg.

J lost 8 bases, V lost 3 bases, and 8 bases had no gene match. This CDR3 is 15 amino acids long. Germline CDR1 is SEHNR and CDR2 is FQNEAQ (reference sequence). In the case of this clone: Its antigen is not known. The sample has other DNA sequences that encode this CDR3 too.

Sequenced by immunoSEQ multiplex PCR; TCRdb stores in-frame clones only, minus some. Of roughly 75,000 clones in the sample, about 89% were seen once. This receptor was taken from an adult with an advanced solid tumor such as melanoma, head and neck, liver or kidney cancer. This specimen was CD4+ or CD8+ T cells sorted from blood, taken in a trial of the OX40 agonist ivuxolimab. The gene calls are TRBV7-9 and TRBJ2-1, with 9 nucleotides matching TRBD2. This CDR3 reads CASSLAAGGIDEQFF. CDR3 DNA: TGTGCCAGCAGCTTGGCGGCGGGAGGGATCGATGAGCAGTTCTTC.